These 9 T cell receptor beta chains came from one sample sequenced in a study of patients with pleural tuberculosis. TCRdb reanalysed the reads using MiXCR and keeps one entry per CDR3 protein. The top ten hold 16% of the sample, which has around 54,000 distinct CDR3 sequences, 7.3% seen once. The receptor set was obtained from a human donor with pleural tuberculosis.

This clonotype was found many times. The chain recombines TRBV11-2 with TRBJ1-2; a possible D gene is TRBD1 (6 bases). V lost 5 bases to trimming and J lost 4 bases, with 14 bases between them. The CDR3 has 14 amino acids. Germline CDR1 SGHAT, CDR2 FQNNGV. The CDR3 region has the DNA TGTGCCAGCAGCCCCGCTACAGGGTCCTATGGCTACACCTTC. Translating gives CASSPATGSYGYTF.

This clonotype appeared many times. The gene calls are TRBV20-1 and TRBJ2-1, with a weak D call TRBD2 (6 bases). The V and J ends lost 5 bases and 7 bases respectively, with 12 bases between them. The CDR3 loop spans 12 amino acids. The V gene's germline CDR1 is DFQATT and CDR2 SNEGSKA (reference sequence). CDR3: CSAAGLRNEQFF. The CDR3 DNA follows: TGCAGTGCTGCGGGACTTCGGAATGAGCAGTTCTTC.

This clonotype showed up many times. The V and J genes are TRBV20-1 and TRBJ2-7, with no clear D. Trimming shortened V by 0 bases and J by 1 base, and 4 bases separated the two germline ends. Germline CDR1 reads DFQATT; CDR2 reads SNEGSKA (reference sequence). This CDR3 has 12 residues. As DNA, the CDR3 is TGCAGTGCTAGAGATCCATCCTACGAGCAGTACTTC. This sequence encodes CSARDPSYEQYF.

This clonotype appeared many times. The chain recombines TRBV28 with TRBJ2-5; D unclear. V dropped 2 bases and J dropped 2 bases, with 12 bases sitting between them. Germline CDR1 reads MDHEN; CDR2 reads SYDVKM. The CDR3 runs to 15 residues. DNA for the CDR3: TGTGCCAGCAGTTTAGGAGTGGGGTTACAAGAGACCCAGTACTTC. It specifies CASSLGVGLQETQYF.

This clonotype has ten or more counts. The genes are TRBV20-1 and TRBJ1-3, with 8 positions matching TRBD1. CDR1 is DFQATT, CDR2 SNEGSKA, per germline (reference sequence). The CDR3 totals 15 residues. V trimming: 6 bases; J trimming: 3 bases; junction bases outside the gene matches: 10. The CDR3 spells CSAPDRGALGNTIYF. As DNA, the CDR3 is TGCAGTGCACCAGACAGGGGCGCCCTTGGAAACACCATATATTTT.

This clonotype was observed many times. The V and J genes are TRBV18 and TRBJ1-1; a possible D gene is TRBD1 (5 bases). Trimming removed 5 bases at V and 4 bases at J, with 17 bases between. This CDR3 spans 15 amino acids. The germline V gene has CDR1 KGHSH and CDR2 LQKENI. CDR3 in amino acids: CASSFTEGFGTEAFF. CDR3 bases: TGTGCCAGCTCATTCACGGAGGGGTTCGGCACTGAAGCTTTCTTT.

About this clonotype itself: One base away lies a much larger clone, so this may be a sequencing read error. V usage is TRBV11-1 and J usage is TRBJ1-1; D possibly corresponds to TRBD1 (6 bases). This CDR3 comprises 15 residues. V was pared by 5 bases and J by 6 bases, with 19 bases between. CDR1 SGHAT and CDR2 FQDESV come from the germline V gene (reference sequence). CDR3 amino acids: CASSPQARDNAEAFF. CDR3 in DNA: TGTGCCAGCAGCCCACAGGCCCGGGACAACGCTGAAGCTTTCTTT.

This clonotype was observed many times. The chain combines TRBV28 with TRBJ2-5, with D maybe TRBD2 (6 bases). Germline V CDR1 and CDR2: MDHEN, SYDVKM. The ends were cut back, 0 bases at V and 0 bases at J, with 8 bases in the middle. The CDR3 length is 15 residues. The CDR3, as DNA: TGTGCCAGCAGTTTATGGGCTAGCGACCAAGAGACCCAGTACTTC. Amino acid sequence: CASSLWASDQETQYF.

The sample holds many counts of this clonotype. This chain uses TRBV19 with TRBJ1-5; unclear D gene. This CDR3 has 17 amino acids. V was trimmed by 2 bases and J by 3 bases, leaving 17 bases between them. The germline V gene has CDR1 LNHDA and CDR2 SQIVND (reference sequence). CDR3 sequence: CASSIRGWRGFNQPQHF. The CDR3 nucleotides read TGTGCCAGTAGTATACGAGGTTGGCGGGGTTTCAATCAGCCCCAGCATTTT.